Detailed here is one TCR beta chain. This specimen comes from a study of blood T cell repertoires in COVID-19. About the study: T cells, B-cell-depleted T cells, or PBMCs provided the cDNA or gDNA that served as material.

Across over 20 US areas, participants ranged in age from roughly 18 to 95 years. Participants had their cohort set by participant-reported clinical history. Per the authors' pipeline: How many nucleated cells were present was estimated from reference gene primer amplification. Some clones are missing from TCRdb's copy, which holds only in-frame ones; the method was immunoSEQ multiplex PCR. D and trimming were read from the DNA, whereas the V and J calls and clone size are those reported in that table. The data show about 310,000 clones, roughly 89% seen once. Trimming removed 8 bases from V and 6 bases from J; junction bases left unmatched: 8. This CDR3 region has 14 residues. Germline assignment: CDR1 SNHLY and CDR2 FYNNEI.

V usage is TRBV2 and J usage is TRBJ1-5; 9 bases are shared with TRBD1. This sequence was found in a woman between 18 and 29 years old with acute COVID-19. The sample comprised PBMCs or T cells enriched from blood (not recorded which). CDR3 in amino acids: CASGEQGAGQPQHF. The CDR3 nucleotides are TGTGCCAGCGGGGAACAGGGGGCTGGTCAGCCCCAGCATTTT.